The 26 T cell receptor beta chains given below trace back to one sample, sequenced in a study of blood T cell repertoires in COVID-19. Repertoires were generated with immunoSEQ multiplex PCR, while TCRdb's copy carries only in-frame clones and drops some. Among about 210,000 clones, around 80% were seen once, and the ten largest hold about 8.9%. The source material was peripheral blood. The receptors derive from a man aged 45-60 years with active or convalescent COVID-19.

The gene calls are TRBV7-6 and TRBJ2-3; 9 nucleotides align to TRBD2. The CDR3 runs 19 residues. V lost 2 bases to trimming and J lost 2 bases; unmatched junction nucleotides: 14. CDR1 SGHVS and CDR2 FNYEAQ come from the germline V gene. DNA of the CDR3: TGTGCCAGCAGCTTATACCCGTCGCTAGCGGGGAGGACCACAGATACGCAGTATTTT. Encoded protein: CASSLYPSLAGRTTDTQYF.

The count of this clone is one. The V call is TRBV28, the J call TRBJ1-6; no definite D call. V shed 7 bases and J shed 3 bases, with 7 bases lying between them. CDR1 and CDR2 (germline): MDHEN, SYDVKM. The CDR3 sequence is 13 residues long. CDR3 in DNA: TGTGCCAGCACCCTTTTCTATAATTCACCCCTCCACTTT. This sequence encodes CASTLFYNSPLHF.

The chain carries TRBV30 and TRBJ1-4, with a weak D call TRBD1 (5 bases). Trimming stripped 3 bases from V and 7 bases from J, with 27 bases between. This CDR3 has 18 amino acids. Germline CDR1 is GTSNPN and CDR2 is SVGIG (reference sequence). The CDR3 sequence: CAWSSKTRGERAIEKLFF. CDR3 nucleotides: TGTGCCTGGAGCTCAAAGACTCGAGGGGAGCGGGCGATTGAAAAACTGTTTTTT.

This chain links TRBV11-2 with TRBJ2-4, with TRBD1 identical over 8 bases. The junction had 8 bases not matched to a gene; V was cut back by 5 bases and J by 2 bases. This CDR3 region has 16 residues. Looked up from germline, CDR1 is SGHAT and CDR2 is FQNNGV. The CDR3 bases are TGTGCCAGCAGCCCAAGACAGGGGCGGCCCAAAAACATTCAGTACTTC. Amino acids: CASSPRQGRPKNIQYF.

The chain links TRBV7-6 to TRBJ2-7; 7 positions match TRBD1. From germline, CDR1 is SGHVS and CDR2 FNYEAQ. V dropped 1 base and J dropped 2; count of bases not matched to a gene: 5. CDR3 size: 15 residues. DNA of the CDR3: TGTGCCAGCAGCTTAGAATGGGACAGAACCTACGAGCAGTACTTC. This sequence encodes CASSLEWDRTYEQYF.

This chain connects TRBV7-9 to TRBJ1-2, with D tentatively TRBD1 (5 bases). The length of the CDR3 is 15 residues. With 10 bases removed from V and 1 base from J, the gap between germline ends came to 19 bases. Germline V lookup: CDR1 SEHNR, CDR2 FQNEAQ (reference sequence). CDR3: CAIDQGGPVNYGYTF. Written as DNA, the CDR3 is TGTGCCATAGACCAGGGCGGTCCGGTTAACTATGGCTACACCTTC. The full variable domain, with the rest looked up from reference TRBV7-9 and TRBJ1-2, is DTGVSQNPRHKITKRGQNVTFRCDPISEHNRLYWYRQTLGQGPEFLTYFQNEAQLEKSRLLSDRFSAERPKGSFSTLEIQRTEQGDSAMYLCAIDQGGPVNYGYTFGSGTRLTVV.

The CDR3 is CASSLELAGSFSSKNIQYF. The CDR3 DNA reads as TGCGCCAGCAGCTTGGAGCTAGCGGGATCCTTCTCTTCCAAAAACATTCAGTACTTC. The chain couples TRBV5-1 to TRBJ2-4; TRBD2 agrees at 9 bases. V was pared by 0 bases and J by 2 bases, with 12 bases of the junction left unmatched. Germline-derived CDR1 and CDR2 are SGHRS and YFSETQ. The CDR3 loop spans 19 amino acids.

V gene TRBV5-4 combines with J gene TRBJ2-7; 8 bases agree with TRBD2. The CDR3 totals 14 residues. Germline CDR1 and CDR2: SGHNT and YYREEE (reference sequence). The ends lost 5 bases at V and 2 bases at J; junction bases unmatched: 6. The CDR3 DNA is TGTGCCAGCAGTTCCGGGACTAGGCCCTACGAGCAGTACTTC. As protein: CASSSGTRPYEQYF.

The CDR3 sequence is CASSYISTGINGYTF. The CDR3 DNA reads TGTGCCAGCAGTTACATTTCGACAGGGATTAATGGCTACACCTTC. The rearrangement uses TRBV6-5 and TRBJ1-2, with TRBD1 matching over 7 bases. The CDR3 runs 15 residues. The J segment lost 6 bases and the V segment lost 2 bases, leaving 9 bases of the junction unmatched. The germline CDR1 and CDR2 sequences are MNHEY and SVGAGI.

This clone was counted between two and nine times. The chain uses TRBV2 and TRBJ1-6, with 8 bases fitting TRBD1. The CDR3 has 14 amino acids. From germline, CDR1 is SNHLY and CDR2 FYNNEI. J was trimmed by 10 bases and V by 6 bases; bases with no gene match: 8. In DNA, the CDR3 is TGTGCCAGCAGATACCGGACAGGGTGGTCACCCCTCCACTTT. The encoded protein is CASRYRTGWSPLHF.

The chain employs TRBV5-1 and TRBJ1-1; TRBD1 agrees at 10 bases. V gave up 4 bases and J gave up 1 base; unmatched junction bases: 4. There are 15 residues in the CDR3. CDR1 and CDR2 from the germline V gene are SGHRS and YFSETQ. CDR3 residues: CASSLGTGANTEAFF. CDR3 coding DNA: TGCGCCAGCAGCCTCGGGACAGGGGCGAACACTGAAGCTTTCTTT.

The CDR3 here is CASSPRTGTGRGTDTQYF. The CDR3 region has the DNA TGTGCCAGCTCACCCCGGACTGGGACAGGGCGGGGTACAGATACGCAGTATTTT. The chain combines TRBV18 with TRBJ2-3, with TRBD1 identical over 9 bases. The V segment lost 3 bases and the J segment 3 bases; nucleotides outside the gene matches: 13. Per the germline V gene, CDR1 is KGHSH and CDR2 is LQKENI. The CDR3 covers 18 residues. Filled out from reference TRBV18 and TRBJ2-3, the complete variable domain reads NAGVMQNPRHLVRRRGQEARLRCSPMKGHSHVYWYRQLPEEGLKFMVYLQKENIIDESGMPKERFSAEFPKEGPSILRIQQVVRGDSAAYFCASSPRTGTGRGTDTQYFGPGTRLTVL.

The rearrangement joins TRBV19 to TRBJ1-4; the D is unclear. The germline V gene has CDR1 LNHDA and CDR2 SQIVND (reference sequence). Trimming took off 4 bases at V and 5 bases at J, with 20 bases between the two ends. This CDR3 has 17 amino acids. The CDR3 here is CASSNPPRMGRNEKLFF. For the CDR3, the DNA is TGTGCCAGTAGTAACCCCCCCCGGATGGGGAGGAATGAAAAACTGTTTTTT.

The chain employs TRBV3-1 (or the pseudogene TRBV3-2) and TRBJ1-1; D is uncertain. The V gene lost 4 bases and the J gene lost 7 bases, with 19 bases spanning the gap. The CDR3 runs 15 residues. Germline assignment: CDR1 LGHDT and CDR2 YNNKEL (reference sequence). The CDR3: CASSRLWSSGVEAFF. In DNA form, the CDR3 reads TGTGCCAGCAGCCGGCTATGGTCATCCGGGGTTGAAGCTTTCTTT.

This chain connects TRBV27 to TRBJ2-5, with 8 bases identical to TRBD2. CDR1 MNHEY and CDR2 SMNVEV come from the germline V gene (reference sequence). This CDR3 is built from 13 residues. Germline trimming cut 6 bases from V and 3 bases from J; bases unmatched to any gene: 3. The CDR3 loop reads CASSQLAEETQYF. The DNA for the CDR3 is TGTGCCAGCAGCCAACTAGCGGAAGAGACCCAGTACTTC.

This clone has just one count. The chain has TRBV6-2 or TRBV6-3 and TRBJ1-5, with 10 bases that match TRBD1. This CDR3 contains 16 residues. Germline trimming cut 5 bases from V and 7 bases from J; bases unmatched to any gene: 11. Germline loops: CDR1 MNHEY, CDR2 SVGEGT. The CDR3 DNA is TGTGCCAGCAGTCACTTAAGACAGGGGGCTTGGCAGCCCCAGCATTTT. Encoded protein: CASSHLRQGAWQPQHF.

This chain joins TRBV19 and TRBJ1-5, with a weak D call TRBD1 (6 bases). The CDR3 consists of 14 residues. Germline CDR1 and CDR2: LNHDA and SQIVND (reference sequence). V dropped 4 bases and J dropped 5 bases, with 12 bases sitting between them. CDR3 residues: CASSTTGGHQPQHF. The CDR3 DNA reads TGTGCCAGTAGTACGACAGGAGGTCATCAGCCCCAGCATTTT.

V gene TRBV6-2 or TRBV6-3 combines with J gene TRBJ1-1; no clear D gene. CDR1 and CDR2 from the germline V gene are MNHEY and SVGEGT. The CDR3 length is 13 residues. Trimming pared 3 bases from V and 4 bases from J, leaving 9 bases between. In DNA, the CDR3 is TGTGCCAGCAGTTATATAGGAGGCACTGAAGCTTTCTTT. It is translated as CASSYIGGTEAFF.

The J gene is TRBJ2-1, the V gene TRBV11-2; perhaps TRBD2 as D (5 bases). CDR1 and CDR2 (germline): SGHAT, FQNNGV. Between the trimmed V and J ends, which lost 1 base and 11 bases, there was a span of 9 bases. The CDR3 covers 12 residues. The CDR3 region has the DNA TGTGCCAGCAGCTTAGGGACGGGGAAGCAGTTCTTC. This translates into CASSLGTGKQFF.

The chain recombines TRBV25-1 with TRBJ2-3; D is perhaps TRBD1 (5 bases). Germline V gene lookup returns CDR1 MGHDK and CDR2 SYGVNS. Trimming shortened V by 5 bases and J by 1 base, and 16 bases separated the two germline ends. There are 16 residues in the CDR3. CDR3 residues: CASSSAQGFGTDTQYF. CDR3 DNA: TGTGCCAGCAGTTCCGCGCAGGGATTTGGCACAGATACGCAGTATTTT.

V and J are TRBV4-1 and TRBJ2-5; 15 nucleotides match TRBD2. Germline assignment: CDR1 MGHRA and CDR2 YSYEKL. Unmatched junction bases numbered 10, after V lost 3 bases and J lost 2 bases. The CDR3 loop spans 19 amino acids. CDR3 sequence (DNA): TGCGCCAGCAGCCAGCCCGGACTAGCGGGGGGGCGGCGGCAAGAGACCCAGTACTTC. Its protein is CASSQPGLAGGRRQETQYF.

The rearrangement joins TRBV27 to TRBJ2-7; TRBD2 agrees at 7 bases. This CDR3 is 14 amino acids long. V lost 5 bases to trimming and J lost 0 bases; unmatched junction nucleotides: 4. Germline loops: CDR1 MNHEY, CDR2 SMNVEV (reference sequence). The CDR3 coding sequence is TGTGCCAGCAGTCTAGCGGCCCTCTCCTACGAGCAGTACTTC. This codes for CASSLAALSYEQYF.

The genes are TRBV6-5 and TRBJ1-5; D possibly corresponds to TRBD1 (5 bases). This CDR3 comprises 14 residues. Trimming left V 6 bases short and J 3 bases short, with 12 bases between. The V gene's germline CDR1 is MNHEY and CDR2 SVGAGI. The CDR3 nucleotides read TGTGCCAGCAGCGCCCAGGGACTCAATCAGCCCCAGCATTTT. Protein product: CASSAQGLNQPQHF.

The sample holds a few counts of this clone. The chain is built from TRBV28 and TRBJ2-5; 7 bases are a match to TRBD1. The J segment lost 2 bases and the V segment lost 6 bases, leaving 9 bases of the junction unmatched. The length of the CDR3 is 15 residues. Germline V gene data show CDR1 as MDHEN and CDR2 as SYDVKM. DNA for the CDR3: TGTGCCAGCAGCAACAGGGGCTTAGGACAAGAGACCCAGTACTTC. It codes for CASSNRGLGQETQYF. The full variable domain, rest sourced from reference TRBV28 and TRBJ2-5, is DVKVTQSSRYLVKRTGEKVFLECVQDMDHENMFWYRQDPGLGLRLIYFSYDVKMKEKGDIPEGYSVSREKKERFSLILESASTNQTSMYLCASSNRGLGQETQYFGPGTRLLVL.

V usage is TRBV7-3 and J usage is TRBJ2-3, with 13 positions matching TRBD2. CDR1 is SGHTA and CDR2 is FQGTGA in the germline V gene. The trim removed 5 bases at V and 5 bases at J, leaving 7 bases unmatched. This CDR3 is 16 amino acids long. CDR3 coding DNA: TGTGCCAGCAGCCGAGAACTAGCGGGGGGGCAAGATACGCAGTATTTT. Its protein product is CASSRELAGGQDTQYF.

The CDR3 region has the DNA TGTGCCAGCAGTGATCCCCCCCCGACTAATGAAAAACTGTTTTTT. This sequence encodes CASSDPPPTNEKLFF. The gene calls are TRBV2 and TRBJ1-4, with no clear D. Between the trimmed V and J ends, which lost 3 bases and 2 bases, there was a span of 10 bases. Germline V gene data show CDR1 as SNHLY and CDR2 as FYNNEI. The CDR3 runs 15 residues.